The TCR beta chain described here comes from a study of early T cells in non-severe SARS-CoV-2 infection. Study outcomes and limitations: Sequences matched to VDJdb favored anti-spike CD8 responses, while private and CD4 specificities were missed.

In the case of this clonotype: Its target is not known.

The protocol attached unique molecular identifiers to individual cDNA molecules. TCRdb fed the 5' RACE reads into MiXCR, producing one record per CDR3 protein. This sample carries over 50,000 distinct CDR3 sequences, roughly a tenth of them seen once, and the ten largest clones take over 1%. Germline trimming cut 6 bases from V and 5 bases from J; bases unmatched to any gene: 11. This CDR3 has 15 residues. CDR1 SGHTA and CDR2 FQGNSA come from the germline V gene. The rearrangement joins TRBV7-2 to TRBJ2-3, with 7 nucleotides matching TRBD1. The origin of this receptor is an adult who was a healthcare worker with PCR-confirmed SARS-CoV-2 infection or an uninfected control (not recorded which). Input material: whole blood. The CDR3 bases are TGTGCCAGCAGTCCAACAGGGGATTGGAGAGATACGCAGTATTTT. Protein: CASSPTGDWRDTQYF.